This entry is about one T cell receptor beta chain. Its antigen is currently not known. No base quality values were provided; no much bigger clone lies one nucleotide off. Measured from the cysteine to the phenylalanine, the CDR3 is 12 residues long. The retained sequence is limited to the CDR3, 36 bases, with the frame set at the first base. CDR1 and CDR2 were assigned from the germline V gene as SGHAT and FQNNGV. Germline trimming amounts to 4 bases on V and 9 bases on J, with 4 as the count of junction bases outside the gene matches. The data were taken from a study of T cell changes during pregnancy in multiple sclerosis (dated by TCRdb to about 2019). About the full investigation: In women with multiple sclerosis, the researchers looked at how the T cell repertoire shifted as pregnancy progressed.

Library creation used the immunoSEQ multiplex PCR assay. Sourced from immuneACCESS, this table was stored by TCRdb with only in-frame sequences that have V and J called. A share of the clones is absent; for the studies checked, an unresolved V gene accounts for under half, and the remainder has no known explanation. The sample table records some 70,000 clones; about nine tenths of these occur just once. The ten top clones hold around 1.4% of the sample. The chain is assembled from TRBV11-2 and TRBJ1-1; 8 bases in between match TRBD1. The starting material was peripheral blood, obtained in the third trimester of pregnancy. This clonotype was sampled from a female donor with multiple sclerosis, enrolled in a pregnancy study. This receptor carries the CDR3 CASSSDRVKAFF. The base sequence is TGTGCCAGCAGCTCGGACAGGGTTAAAGCTTTCTTT.